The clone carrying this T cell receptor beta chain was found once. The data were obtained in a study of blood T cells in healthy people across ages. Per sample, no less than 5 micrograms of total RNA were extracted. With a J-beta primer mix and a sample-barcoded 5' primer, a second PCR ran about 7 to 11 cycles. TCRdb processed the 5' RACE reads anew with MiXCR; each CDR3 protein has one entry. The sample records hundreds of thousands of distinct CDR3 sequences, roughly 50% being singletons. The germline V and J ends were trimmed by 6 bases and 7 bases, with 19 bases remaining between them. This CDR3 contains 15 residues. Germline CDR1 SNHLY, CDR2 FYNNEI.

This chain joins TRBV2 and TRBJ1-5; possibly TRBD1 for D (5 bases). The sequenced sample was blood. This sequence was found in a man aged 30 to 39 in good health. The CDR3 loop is CASSRERGEGQPQHF. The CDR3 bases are TGTGCCAGCAGCCGGGAAAGGGGCGAAGGACAGCCCCAGCATTTT.